These 8 T cell receptor beta chains were sequenced from one sample in a study of T-cell memory formation after mild COVID-19. TCRdb re-analysed the 5' RACE reads in MiXCR, keeping a single row per CDR3 protein. The sample holds 150,000 to 200,000 distinct CDR3 sequences, approximately 10% seen once. Sequencing was carried out using PBMCs or a T cell subset sorted from them (not recorded which). The receptors come from a man aged 18 to 29 who had mild COVID-19 (a few samples of this study predate the infection). Cell type and time point are not known.

The rearrangement uses TRBV2 and TRBJ2-2, with D possibly TRBD2 on 5 matching bases. V lost 3 bases and J lost 7, with 15 bases in between. The CDR3 has 15 amino acids. Germline V gene data show CDR1 as SNHLY and CDR2 as FYNNEI. CDR3 DNA sequence: TGTGCCAGCAGTGATGACTCACCTAGCCACGGGGAGCTGTTTTTT. It is translated as CASSDDSPSHGELFF.

The chain carries TRBV7-2 and TRBJ2-7, with a tentative D call TRBD1 (7 bases). V lost 4 bases and J lost 3, with 10 bases in between. The CDR3 extends over 13 amino acids. The germline V gene has CDR1 SGHTA and CDR2 FQGNSA. The CDR3 region is CASSSGGLYEQYF. The CDR3 bases are TGTGCCAGCAGCTCAGGGGGGCTCTACGAGCAGTACTTC.

V and J are TRBV7-9 and TRBJ1-2, with D unclear. Germline V lookup: CDR1 SEHNR, CDR2 FQNEAQ (reference sequence). Trimming removed 0 bases at V and 8 bases at J, with 7 bases between. The CDR3 runs 12 residues. The CDR3 sequence: CASSLAVYGYTF. For the CDR3, the DNA is TGTGCCAGCAGCTTAGCCGTGTACGGCTACACCTTC.

The rearrangement links TRBV28 to TRBJ1-1, with no clear D. Per the germline V gene, CDR1 is MDHEN and CDR2 is SYDVKM. Trimming stripped 3 bases from V and 11 bases from J, with 10 bases between. This CDR3 region has 11 residues. The CDR3 protein is CASSFRGGAFF. The CDR3 DNA reads as TGTGCCAGCAGTTTTCGAGGTGGGGCTTTCTTT.

The V and J genes are TRBV6-5 and TRBJ1-2, with TRBD1 matching 9 bases. Germline V gene lookup returns CDR1 MNHEY and CDR2 SVGAGI. The trim removed 6 bases at V and 8 bases at J, leaving 7 bases unmatched. CDR3 length: 13 residues. The CDR3 loop reads CASSWGQGGGYTF. CDR3 nucleotide sequence: TGTGCCAGCAGCTGGGGACAGGGAGGCGGCTACACCTTC.

This clonotype was recorded many times. The chain links TRBV29-1 to TRBJ2-2; D unclear. The CDR3 spans 10 residues. The V end was cut by 7 bases, the J end by 7 bases, with 7 bases between. Germline V gene sequence: CDR1 SQVTM, CDR2 ANQGSEA. The CDR3 nucleotides are TGCAGCGCCTTTCACGGGGAGCTGTTTTTT. Protein sequence: CSAFHGELFF.

The chain recombines TRBV7-2 with TRBJ2-3; 9 bases are shared with TRBD1. V lost 4 bases and J lost 0; bases outside the gene matches: 5. This CDR3 contains 16 residues. The germline gives CDR1 SGHTA, CDR2 FQGNSA. In DNA form, the CDR3 reads TGTGCCAGCAGCTCCGGGACAGGGATTAGCACAGATACGCAGTATTTT. It encodes CASSSGTGISTDTQYF.

This clonotype has only a few counts. The chain is built from TRBV29-1 and TRBJ2-5; D remains unclear. The length of the CDR3 is 11 residues. The germline V gene encodes CDR1 SQVTM and CDR2 ANQGSEA. The chain's CDR3 is CSTRTLETQYF. CDR3 coding DNA: TGCAGTACCCGTACCCTCGAGACCCAGTACTTC.